The clone carrying this TCR beta chain came up once. Its specificity is not known. Data came from immunoSEQ multiplex PCR; TCRdb stores just in-frame clones and leaves some out. The table has around 1.4 million clones, about 98.5% seen once; the top ten hold approximately 0.4%. These data belong to a study of shared clonotypes between healthy human individuals. Findings and caveats of the study: Lower generation probabilities were found for non-shared clonotypes than for those shared by all four donors.

Trimming took 7 bases from V and 2 from J, leaving 11 bases between them. This CDR3 contains 13 residues. CDR1 ENHRY and CDR2 SYGVKD come from the germline V gene. The receptor's source is a man between 25 and 39 years old in good health. The chain links TRBV10-3 to TRBJ1-1, with D maybe TRBD1 (6 bases). The sample was naive CD4+ T cells sorted from blood. This sample's subset: CD45RA+ positively selected. The CDR3 protein is CAITKDSNTEAFF. Here the CDR3 DNA reads TGTGCCATCACTAAGGACAGTAACACTGAAGCTTTCTTT.